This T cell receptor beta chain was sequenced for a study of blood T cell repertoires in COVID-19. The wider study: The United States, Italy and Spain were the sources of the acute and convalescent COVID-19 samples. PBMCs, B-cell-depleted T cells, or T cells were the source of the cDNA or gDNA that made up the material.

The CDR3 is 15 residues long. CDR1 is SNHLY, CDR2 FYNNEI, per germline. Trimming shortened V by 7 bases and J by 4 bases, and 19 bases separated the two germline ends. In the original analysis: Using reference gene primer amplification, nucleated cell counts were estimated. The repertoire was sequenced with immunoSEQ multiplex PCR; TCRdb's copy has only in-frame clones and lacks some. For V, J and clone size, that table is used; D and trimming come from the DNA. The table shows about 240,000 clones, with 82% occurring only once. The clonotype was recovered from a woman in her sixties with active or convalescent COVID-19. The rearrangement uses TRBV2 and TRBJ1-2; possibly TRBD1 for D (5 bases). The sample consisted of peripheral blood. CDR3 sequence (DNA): TGTGCCAGCATTCCTGGGCAGGGAACTTTCTATGGCTACACCTTC. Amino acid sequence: CASIPGQGTFYGYTF.